A single sample is the source of the 25 T cell receptor beta chains below, sequenced in a study of cytomegalovirus exposure and HLA in healthy donors. Primers: 60 Vbeta forward and 13 Jbeta reverse. The table came from immunoSEQ multiplex PCR; TCRdb's copy has only in-frame clones and leaves some out. The sample has tens of thousands of clones. The sequenced material came from PBMCs. All receptors derive from a man aged 40-55 years in good health and CMV-seronegative.

The gene calls are TRBV10-3 and TRBJ2-2, with 7 bases fitting TRBD1. The CDR3 is 15 amino acids. Germline V gene data show CDR1 as ENHRY and CDR2 as SYGVKD. The V and J ends lost 8 bases and 1 base, in that order; junction bases with no gene match: 7. CDR3 amino acids: CAIGPRDRNTGELFF. The CDR3 DNA reads TGTGCCATCGGGCCCCGGGACAGGAACACCGGGGAGCTGTTTTTT.

The chain links TRBV30 to TRBJ2-6, with a weak D call TRBD1 (7 bases). Germline CDR1 is GTSNPN and CDR2 is SVGIG (reference sequence). V lost 3 bases, J lost 0 bases, and 12 bases lay in between. The CDR3 is 16 residues long. CDR3 bases: TGTGCCTGGAGCAGGGGGGACTCCTCTGGGGCCAACGTCCTGACTTTC. Translation gives CAWSRGDSSGANVLTF.

The CDR3 here is CASRRGTGGAYEQYF. The CDR3 region has the DNA TGTGCCAGCAGACGCGGGACAGGGGGGGCCTACGAGCAGTACTTC. The chain links TRBV6-5 to TRBJ2-7; 11 nucleotides agree with TRBD1. The V gene end was trimmed by 6 bases and the J gene end by 2 bases; junction bases not matched to a gene: 6. The CDR3 has 15 amino acids. Germline CDR1 is MNHEY and CDR2 is SVGAGI.

This rearrangement joins TRBV6-6 to TRBJ2-7; weak D call: TRBD2 (5 bases). Germline assignment: CDR1 MNHNY and CDR2 SVGAGI (reference sequence). Trimming removed 6 bases from V and 3 bases from J, with 9 bases in between. The CDR3 runs 12 residues. CDR3 in DNA: TGTGCCAGCAGCCTCGAGGGCTACGAGCAGTACTTC. Translation: CASSLEGYEQYF.

The V call is TRBV30, the J call TRBJ1-5; D gene ambiguous. Trimming removed 3 bases from V and 6 bases from J, with 12 bases in between. CDR1 is GTSNPN and CDR2 is SVGIG in the germline V gene (reference sequence). The CDR3 is 13 residues long. CDR3 in amino acids: CAWSRDSLQPQHF. The CDR3 DNA is TGTGCCTGGAGCCGGGATTCTCTTCAGCCCCAGCATTTT.

The rearrangement uses TRBV6-4 and TRBJ2-3, with TRBD1 identical over 11 bases. V lost 4 bases, J lost 4 bases, and 1 base stayed unmatched. Germline V gene lookup returns CDR1 MRHNA and CDR2 SNTAGT. The CDR3 length is 14 residues. The CDR3 sequence is CASSGTGGADTQYF. The DNA of the CDR3 is TGTGCCAGCAGTGGGACAGGGGGCGCAGATACGCAGTATTTT.

This rearrangement joins TRBV5-1 to TRBJ2-7; TRBD1 agrees at 10 bases. Germline V gene data show CDR1 as SGHRS and CDR2 as YFSETQ. The CDR3 covers 15 residues. After removal of 4 bases from V and 2 bases from J, the junction contained 6 bases not matched to a gene. The CDR3 nucleotides read TGCGCCAGCAGCACGACAGGGGGCCTAACCTACGAGCAGTACTTC. Translation gives CASSTTGGLTYEQYF.

This sequence joins TRBV4-1 and TRBJ1-5; no clear D. Between the trimmed V and J ends, which lost 4 bases and 0 bases, there was a span of 13 bases. Per germline, CDR1 MGHRA and CDR2 YSYEKL. The CDR3 totals 16 residues. Here the CDR3 DNA reads TGCGCCAGCAGCCCAGGCCATTCCACTAGCAATCAGCCCCAGCATTTT. Its translation: CASSPGHSTSNQPQHF.

The J gene is TRBJ2-7, the V gene TRBV2, with 14 bases that match TRBD2. J was trimmed by 4 bases and V by 8 bases; bases with no gene match: 13. CDR1 is SNHLY and CDR2 is FYNNEI in the germline V gene. The CDR3 covers 17 residues. The CDR3 loop reads CASCWGLAGVGTYEQYF. CDR3 nucleotides: TGTGCCAGCTGCTGGGGACTAGCGGGGGTCGGGACTTACGAGCAGTACTTC.

The chain has TRBV30 and TRBJ2-5; D is perhaps TRBD2 (6 bases). The V gene lost 2 bases and the J gene lost 6 bases, with 10 bases spanning the gap. The CDR3 is 12 amino acids. Per germline, CDR1 GTSNPN and CDR2 SVGIG (reference sequence). The CDR3 spells CAWSPSAKTQYF. The CDR3 DNA reads as TGTGCCTGGAGTCCTAGCGCGAAGACCCAGTACTTC.

The V gene is TRBV14, the J gene TRBJ1-2; D may be TRBD1 (6 bases). Looked up from germline, CDR1 is SGHDN and CDR2 is FVKESK. CDR3 size: 17 residues. V gave up 0 bases and J gave up 4 bases, with 18 bases separating them. As DNA, the CDR3 is TGTGCCAGCAGCCAAGAATGGGGGACCGGGGGGCTCTATGGCTACACCTTC. Translation: CASSQEWGTGGLYGYTF.

The chain couples TRBV27 to TRBJ1-2, with no clear D. The germline V and J ends were trimmed by 3 bases and 6 bases, with 14 bases remaining between them. The CDR3 has 14 amino acids. Germline-derived CDR1 and CDR2 are MNHEY and SMNVEV (reference sequence). CDR3 bases: TGTGCCAGCAGTTTTGAGAGCAAACCCGATGGCTACACCTTC. Translation: CASSFESKPDGYTF.

The chain combines TRBV15 with TRBJ2-3, with 7 bases lining up with TRBD1. With V trimmed by 3 bases and J by 0 bases, 3 bases remained unmatched. Germline lookup yields CDR1 LNHNV and CDR2 YYDKDF (reference sequence). CDR3 length equals 15 residues. The CDR3 region is CATSSDRVSTDTQYF. CDR3 nucleotide sequence: TGTGCCACCAGCAGCGACAGGGTTAGCACAGATACGCAGTATTTT.

The J gene is TRBJ1-5, the V gene TRBV30; D gene ambiguous. The CDR3 has 14 residues. V lost 0 bases and J 0 bases, leaving 6 bases between the germline ends. The V gene's germline CDR1 is GTSNPN and CDR2 SVGIG (reference sequence). This chain's CDR3 is CAWSVDISNQPQHF. DNA of the CDR3: TGTGCCTGGAGTGTAGACATTAGCAATCAGCCCCAGCATTTT.

The gene calls are TRBV7-3 and TRBJ2-1; 10 bases align to TRBD1. Germline CDR1 is SGHTA and CDR2 is FQGTGA. J gave up 6 bases and V 5 bases, and 10 bases lay outside the gene matches. The CDR3 extends over 16 amino acids. The CDR3 reads CASSKPGTGAGNEQFF. The CDR3, as DNA: TGTGCCAGCAGCAAGCCCGGGACAGGGGCTGGCAATGAGCAGTTCTTC.

The V gene is TRBV2, the J gene TRBJ1-1; tentative D call: TRBD1 (5 bases). Germline CDR1 SNHLY, CDR2 FYNNEI. This CDR3 region has 15 residues. V dropped 3 bases and J dropped 0 bases, with 11 bases sitting between them. Here the CDR3 reads CASSDDRALNTEAFF. The DNA of the CDR3 is TGTGCCAGCAGTGACGACAGAGCACTGAACACTGAAGCTTTCTTT.

The chain recombines TRBV6-5 with TRBJ1-2, with 8 bases matching TRBD1. Germline V CDR1 and CDR2: MNHEY, SVGAGI. The V gene end was trimmed by 5 bases and the J gene end by 0 bases; junction bases not matched to a gene: 2. This CDR3 has 14 residues. The CDR3 protein is CASSGTGSNYGYTF. CDR3 nucleotides: TGTGCCAGCAGTGGGACAGGCTCTAACTATGGCTACACCTTC.

This clone is classed as medium-sized by frequency. The V and J genes are TRBV4-1 and TRBJ2-7, with 13 bases that match TRBD2. The germline V gene has CDR1 MGHRA and CDR2 YSYEKL. The CDR3 runs 17 residues. J was trimmed by 0 bases and V by 1 base; bases with no gene match: 3. CDR3 nucleotide sequence: TGCGCCAGCAGCCAAGGACTAGCGGGGGGAAGCTCCTACGAGCAGTACTTC. As protein: CASSQGLAGGSSYEQYF.

The V gene is TRBV7-9, the J gene TRBJ1-5, with D tentatively TRBD1 (5 bases). The CDR3 has 14 amino acids. The V gene lost 2 bases and the J gene lost 4 bases, with 9 bases spanning the gap. The germline gives CDR1 SEHNR, CDR2 FQNEAQ (reference sequence). The CDR3 DNA follows: TGTGCCAGCAGCTTACGACAGCGAAATCAGCCCCAGCATTTT. Translated, it gives CASSLRQRNQPQHF.

The chain recombines TRBV27 with TRBJ2-5, with 11 bases that match TRBD2. CDR1 MNHEY and CDR2 SMNVEV come from the germline V gene (reference sequence). The CDR3 is 14 residues long. V shed 7 bases and J 5 bases; nucleotides not matched to a gene: 6. Here the CDR3 reads CASTSLAGDETQYF. CDR3 nucleotide sequence: TGTGCCAGCACCTCACTAGCGGGGGATGAGACCCAGTACTTC.

The J gene is TRBJ2-7, the V gene TRBV7-6, with 7 positions matching TRBD1. The CDR3 sequence is 15 residues long. J was trimmed by 6 bases and V by 4 bases; bases with no gene match: 12. Germline CDR1 reads SGHVS; CDR2 reads FNYEAQ. CDR3 region: CASSSTTGPVGEQYF. CDR3 DNA sequence: TGTGCCAGCAGCTCCACGACAGGGCCTGTTGGCGAGCAGTACTTC.

The chain is built from TRBV6-1 and TRBJ1-4; 12 bases agree with TRBD1. The V segment lost 2 bases and the J segment 8 bases; nucleotides outside the gene matches: 6. The CDR3 is 16 residues long. The germline V gene has CDR1 MNHNS and CDR2 SASEGT. CDR3 loop: CASSEMGGTGGEKLFF. DNA for the CDR3: TGTGCCAGCAGTGAAATGGGCGGGACAGGGGGCGAAAAACTGTTTTTT.

V gene TRBV19 combines with J gene TRBJ1-5, with D unclear. This CDR3 has 16 amino acids. The ends were cut back, 1 base at V and 4 bases at J, with 14 bases in the middle. Germline loops: CDR1 LNHDA, CDR2 SQIVND (reference sequence). In nucleotides, the CDR3 is TGTGCCAGTAGTATAGTTGTTGGCACCTTTAATCAGCCCCAGCATTTT. It is translated as CASSIVVGTFNQPQHF.

The chain employs TRBV29-1 and TRBJ2-3, with D possibly TRBD2 on 7 matching bases. The CDR3 contains 13 residues. Germline V gene lookup returns CDR1 SQVTM and CDR2 ANQGSEA. The V end lost 4 bases, the J end lost 6 bases, and 14 bases lay between the germline ends. The DNA for the CDR3 is TGCAGCGTTGTGGGGGGGGGCCGGGATACGCAGTATTTT. Its translation is CSVVGGGRDTQYF.

The chain combines TRBV4-1 with TRBJ1-3; D ambiguous. V lost 4 bases, J lost 1 base, and 20 bases lay in between. Germline CDR1 reads MGHRA; CDR2 reads YSYEKL. The CDR3 has 18 residues. The CDR3 here is CASSPEPRLMASGNTIYF. The CDR3 DNA reads TGCGCCAGCAGCCCGGAGCCCCGTCTAATGGCATCTGGAAACACCATATATTTT.